This T cell receptor beta chain was retrieved from a study of blood T cell repertoires in COVID-19. Study at large: Some COVID-19 samples were acute and others convalescent; all came from the United States, Italy and Spain. PBMCs, B-cell-depleted T cells, or T cells provided the cDNA or gDNA that made up the material.

Methods used by the authors: Amplification of reference gene primers was used by the study to estimate nucleated cell counts. The protocol was immunoSEQ multiplex PCR, while the TCRdb copy is restricted to in-frame clones and leaves out a portion. Clone size and V and J calls were adopted from that table, with D and trimming inferred from the DNA. The sample contains tens of thousands of clones, about 84% of which appear only once. A few counts support this clone. Looked up from germline, CDR1 is KGHSY and CDR2 is FQNENV. The CDR3 covers 16 residues. V shed 6 bases, J shed 1 base, and the junction held 7 bases outside the gene matches.

The chain combines TRBV16 with TRBJ2-3; 10 bases map to TRBD2. The source of this sequence is a man in his 60s with acute or convalescent COVID-19. Sequencing used peripheral blood. For the CDR3, the DNA is TGTGCCAGCAGTCCCCTAGCGGGGGCGGGCACAGATACGCAGTATTTT. Its translation: CASSPLAGAGTDTQYF.